The T cell receptor beta chain described here comes from a study of CD8+CD57+ T cells in acquired aplastic anemia. Broader study findings: Patients and controls were found to share twenty-nine CD8+ CDR3 sequences. Between the patient and control groups, CD8+ Simpson's diversity did not differ significantly.

V was clipped by 4 bases and J by 9 bases, with 16 bases between them. This CDR3 region has 14 residues. Germline-derived CDR1 and CDR2 are MGHRA and YSYEKL. At least ten counts were recorded for this clonotype. The target antigen is unknown. Sequenced patients had shown CD8+CD57+ cell expansion by flow cytometry. The patients, all of them, had severe acquired aplastic anemia. Patients had undergone no therapy by the time their blood was sampled. The TCR beta profiling, which covered VDJ combination and CDR3 sequence, was carried out using genomic DNA as the template. Each CDR3 protein is one row after TCRdb ran MiXCR on the reads. Of roughly 180,000 distinct CDR3 sequences in the sample, around 50% are singletons; the top ten hold 10% to 15%.

This sequence was found in a human donor with aplastic anemia. The chain has TRBV4-1 and TRBJ2-1; D is undetermined. Sequences were obtained from sorted CD4+, CD8+, or CD8+CD57+ T cells (not recorded which) from PBMCs. The DNA of the CDR3 is TGCGCCAGCAGCCGAGAGGAACTCATGAGTGAGCAGTTCTTC. Its translation: CASSREELMSEQFF.